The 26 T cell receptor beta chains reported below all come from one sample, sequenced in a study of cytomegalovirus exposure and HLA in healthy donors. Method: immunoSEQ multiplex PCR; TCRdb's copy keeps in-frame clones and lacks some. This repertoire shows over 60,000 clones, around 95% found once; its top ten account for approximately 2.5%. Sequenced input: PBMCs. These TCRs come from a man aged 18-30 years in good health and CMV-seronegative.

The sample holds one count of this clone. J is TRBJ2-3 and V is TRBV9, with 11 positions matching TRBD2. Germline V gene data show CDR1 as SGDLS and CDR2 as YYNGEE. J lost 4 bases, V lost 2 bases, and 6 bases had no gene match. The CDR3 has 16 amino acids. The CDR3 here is CASSVQTSGSSDTQYF. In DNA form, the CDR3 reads TGTGCCAGCAGCGTTCAAACTAGCGGGAGTTCAGATACGCAGTATTTT.

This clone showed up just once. This chain's CDR3 is CASSPGQRLFF. CDR3 sequence (DNA): TGTGCCAGCAGCCCGGGACAACGGCTGTTTTTT. The gene calls are TRBV7-2 and TRBJ1-4; tentatively, D is TRBD1 (6 bases). The CDR3 consists of 11 residues. Germline loops: CDR1 SGHTA, CDR2 FQGNSA. V dropped 5 bases and J dropped 14 bases, with 12 bases sitting between them. The entire variable domain, with the rest obtained from reference TRBV7-2 and TRBJ1-4, is as follows: GAGVSQSPSNKVTEKGKDVELRCDPISGHTALYWYRQSLGQGLEFLIYFQGNSAPDKSGLPSDRFSAERTGGSVSTLTIQRTQQEDSAVYLCASSPGQRLFFGSGTQLSVL.

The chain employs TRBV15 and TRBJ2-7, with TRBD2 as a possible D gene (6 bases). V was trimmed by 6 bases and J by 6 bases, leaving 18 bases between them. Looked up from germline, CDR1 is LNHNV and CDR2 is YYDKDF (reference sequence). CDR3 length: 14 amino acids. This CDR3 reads CATSRKTSATEQYF. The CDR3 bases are TGTGCCACCAGTCGAAAGACTAGTGCAACCGAGCAGTACTTC.

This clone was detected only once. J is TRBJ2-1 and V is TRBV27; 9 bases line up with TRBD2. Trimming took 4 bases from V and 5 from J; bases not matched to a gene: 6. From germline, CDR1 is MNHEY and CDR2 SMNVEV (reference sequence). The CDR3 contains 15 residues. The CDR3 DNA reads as TGTGCCAGCAGTTCCGGACTAGCGCCCCACAATGAGCAGTTCTTC. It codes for CASSSGLAPHNEQFF.

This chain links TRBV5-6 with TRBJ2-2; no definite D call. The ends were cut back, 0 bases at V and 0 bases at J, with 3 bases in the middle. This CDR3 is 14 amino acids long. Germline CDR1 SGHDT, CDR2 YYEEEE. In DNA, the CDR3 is TGTGCCAGCAGCTTGGGAGCGAACACCGGGGAGCTGTTTTTT. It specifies CASSLGANTGELFF.

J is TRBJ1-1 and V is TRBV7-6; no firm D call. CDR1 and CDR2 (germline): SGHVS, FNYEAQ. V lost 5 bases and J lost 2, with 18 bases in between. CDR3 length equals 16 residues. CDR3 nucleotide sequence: TGTGCCAGCAGCCGAGATCTACCCGCAGGCAACACTGAAGCTTTCTTT. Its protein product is CASSRDLPAGNTEAFF.

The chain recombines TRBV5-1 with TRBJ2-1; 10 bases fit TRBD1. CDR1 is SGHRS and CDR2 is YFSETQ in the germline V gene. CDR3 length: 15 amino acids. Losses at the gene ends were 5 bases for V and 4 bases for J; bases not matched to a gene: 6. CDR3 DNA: TGCGCCAGCAGTACCGGGACAGGGGATTACAATGAGCAGTTCTTC. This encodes CASSTGTGDYNEQFF. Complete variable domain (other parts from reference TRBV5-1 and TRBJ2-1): KAGVTQTPRYLIKTRGQQVTLSCSPISGHRSVSWYQQTPGQGLQFLFEYFSETQRNKGNFPGRFSGRQFSNSRSEMNVSTLELGDSALYLCASSTGTGDYNEQFFGPGTRLTVL.

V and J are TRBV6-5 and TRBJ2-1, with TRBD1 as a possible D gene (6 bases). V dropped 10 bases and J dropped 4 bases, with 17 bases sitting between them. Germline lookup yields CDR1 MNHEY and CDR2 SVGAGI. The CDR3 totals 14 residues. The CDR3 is CAIQDSIRYNEQFF. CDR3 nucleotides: TGTGCCATCCAGGACAGTATAAGGTACAATGAGCAGTTCTTC.

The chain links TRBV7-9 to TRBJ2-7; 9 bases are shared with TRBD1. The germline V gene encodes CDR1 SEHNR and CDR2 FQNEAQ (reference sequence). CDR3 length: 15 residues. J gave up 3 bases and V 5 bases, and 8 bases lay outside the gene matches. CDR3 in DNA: TGTGCCAGCAGCCCCAGCGGGACAGGGTACTACGAGCAGTACTTC. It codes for CASSPSGTGYYEQYF.

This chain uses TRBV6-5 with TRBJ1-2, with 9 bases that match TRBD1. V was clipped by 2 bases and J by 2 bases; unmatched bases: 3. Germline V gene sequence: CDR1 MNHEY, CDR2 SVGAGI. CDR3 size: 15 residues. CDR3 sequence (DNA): TGTGCCAGCAGTTACACCGGGACAGGGAACTATGGCTACACCTTC. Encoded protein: CASSYTGTGNYGYTF.

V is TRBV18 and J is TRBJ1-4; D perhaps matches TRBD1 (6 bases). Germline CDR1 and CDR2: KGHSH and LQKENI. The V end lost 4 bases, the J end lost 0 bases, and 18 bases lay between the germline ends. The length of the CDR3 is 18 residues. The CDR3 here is CASSQTTGHQATNEKLFF. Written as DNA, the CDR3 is TGTGCCAGCTCACAAACTACGGGACACCAAGCAACTAATGAAAAACTGTTTTTT.

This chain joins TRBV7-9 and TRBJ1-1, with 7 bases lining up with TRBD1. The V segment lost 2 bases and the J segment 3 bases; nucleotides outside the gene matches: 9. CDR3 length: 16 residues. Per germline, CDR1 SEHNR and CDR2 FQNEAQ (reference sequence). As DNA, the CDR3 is TGTGCCAGCAGCTTACAAGACAGGGCTCGGTACACTGAAGCTTTCTTT. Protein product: CASSLQDRARYTEAFF.

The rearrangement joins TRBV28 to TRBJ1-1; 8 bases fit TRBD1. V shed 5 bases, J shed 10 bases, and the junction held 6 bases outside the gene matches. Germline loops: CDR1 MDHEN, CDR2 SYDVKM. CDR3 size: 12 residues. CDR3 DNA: TGTGCCAGCAGTCCCCCGACAGGGGCAGCTTTCTTT. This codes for CASSPPTGAAFF.

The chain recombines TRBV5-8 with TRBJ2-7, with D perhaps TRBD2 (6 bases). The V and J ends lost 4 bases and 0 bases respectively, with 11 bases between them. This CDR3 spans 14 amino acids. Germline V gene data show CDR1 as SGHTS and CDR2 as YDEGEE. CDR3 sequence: CASSRGTDSYEQYF. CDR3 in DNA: TGTGCCAGCAGCCGGGGGACCGACTCCTACGAGCAGTACTTC.

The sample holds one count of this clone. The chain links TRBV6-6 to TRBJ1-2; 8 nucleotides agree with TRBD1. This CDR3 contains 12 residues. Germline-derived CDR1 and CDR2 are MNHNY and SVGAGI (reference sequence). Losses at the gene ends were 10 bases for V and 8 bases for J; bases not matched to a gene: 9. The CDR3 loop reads CATSQGAGGYTF. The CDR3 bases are TGTGCCACATCCCAGGGGGCGGGAGGCTACACCTTC.

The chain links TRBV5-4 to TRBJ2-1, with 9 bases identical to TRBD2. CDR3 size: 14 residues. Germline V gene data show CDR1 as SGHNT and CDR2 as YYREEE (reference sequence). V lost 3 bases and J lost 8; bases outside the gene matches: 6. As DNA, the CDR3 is TGTGCCAGCAGCTGGACTAGCGTCACCGATGAGCAGTTCTTC. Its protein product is CASSWTSVTDEQFF. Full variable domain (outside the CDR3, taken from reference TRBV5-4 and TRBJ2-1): ETGVTQSPTHLIKTRGQQVTLRCSSQSGHNTVSWYQQALGQGPQFIFQYYREEENGRGNFPPRFSGLQFPNYSSELNVNALELDDSALYLCASSWTSVTDEQFFGPGTRLTVL.

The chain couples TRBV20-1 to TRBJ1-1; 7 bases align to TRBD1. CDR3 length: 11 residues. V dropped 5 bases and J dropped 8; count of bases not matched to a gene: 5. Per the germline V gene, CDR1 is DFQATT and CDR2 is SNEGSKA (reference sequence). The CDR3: CSAPDRAEAFF. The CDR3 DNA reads TGCAGTGCTCCAGACAGGGCGGAAGCTTTCTTT.

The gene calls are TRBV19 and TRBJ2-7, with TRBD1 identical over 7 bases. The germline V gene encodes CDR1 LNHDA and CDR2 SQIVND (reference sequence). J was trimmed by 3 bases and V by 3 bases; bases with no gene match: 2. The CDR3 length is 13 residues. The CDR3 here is CASSIGTVYEQYF. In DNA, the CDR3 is TGTGCCAGTAGTATCGGGACAGTCTACGAGCAGTACTTC. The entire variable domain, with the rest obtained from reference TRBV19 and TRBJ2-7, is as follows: DGGITQSPKYLFRKEGQNVTLSCEQNLNHDAMYWYRQDPGQGLRLIYYSQIVNDFQKGDIAEGYSVSREKKESFPLTVTSAQKNPTAFYLCASSIGTVYEQYFGPGTRLTVT.

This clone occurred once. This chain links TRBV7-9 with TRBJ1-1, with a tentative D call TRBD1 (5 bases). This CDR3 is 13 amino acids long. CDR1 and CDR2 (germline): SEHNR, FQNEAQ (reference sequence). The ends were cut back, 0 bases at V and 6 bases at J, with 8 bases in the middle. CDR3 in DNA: TGTGCCAGCAGCTTAGCGGCAGGGTCTGAAGCTTTCTTT. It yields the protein CASSLAAGSEAFF.

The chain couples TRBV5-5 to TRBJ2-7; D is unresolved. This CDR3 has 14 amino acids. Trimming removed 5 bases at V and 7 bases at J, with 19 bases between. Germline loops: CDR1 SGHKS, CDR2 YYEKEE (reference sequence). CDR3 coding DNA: TGTGCCAGCAGTAACTTGGGCAGCCTTGAGGAGCAGTACTTC. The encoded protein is CASSNLGSLEEQYF.

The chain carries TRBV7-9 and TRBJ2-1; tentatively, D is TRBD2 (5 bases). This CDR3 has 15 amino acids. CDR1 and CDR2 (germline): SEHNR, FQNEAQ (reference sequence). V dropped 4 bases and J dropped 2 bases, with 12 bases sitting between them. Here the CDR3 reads CASSWAGEPYNEQFF. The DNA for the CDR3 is TGTGCCAGCAGCTGGGCCGGGGAACCCTACAATGAGCAGTTCTTC.

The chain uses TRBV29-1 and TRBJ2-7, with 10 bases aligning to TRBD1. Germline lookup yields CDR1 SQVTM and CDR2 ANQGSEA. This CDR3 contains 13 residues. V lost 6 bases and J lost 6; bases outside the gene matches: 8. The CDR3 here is CSVLPGQGTEQYF. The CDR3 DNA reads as TGCAGCGTGCTCCCGGGACAGGGGACCGAGCAGTACTTC.

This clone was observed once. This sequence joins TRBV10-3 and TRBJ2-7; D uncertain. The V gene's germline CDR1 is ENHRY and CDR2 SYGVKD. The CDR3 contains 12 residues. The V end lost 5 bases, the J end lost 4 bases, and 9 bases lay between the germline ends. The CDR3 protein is CAISPLNYEQYF. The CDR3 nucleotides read TGTGCCATCAGTCCACTAAATTACGAGCAGTACTTC.

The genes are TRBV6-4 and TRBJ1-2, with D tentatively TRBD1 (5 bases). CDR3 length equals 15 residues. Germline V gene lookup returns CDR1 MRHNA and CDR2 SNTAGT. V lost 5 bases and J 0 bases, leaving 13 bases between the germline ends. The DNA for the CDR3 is TGTGCCAGCAGTCTCACAGGCCATTCTAACTATGGCTACACCTTC. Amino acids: CASSLTGHSNYGYTF.

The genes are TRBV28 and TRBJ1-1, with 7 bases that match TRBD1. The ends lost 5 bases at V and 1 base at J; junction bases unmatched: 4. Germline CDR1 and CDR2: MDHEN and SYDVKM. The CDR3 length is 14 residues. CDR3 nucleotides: TGTGCCAGCAGTGAGGGGACAGAGAACACTGAAGCTTTCTTT. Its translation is CASSEGTENTEAFF. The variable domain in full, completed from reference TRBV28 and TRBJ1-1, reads DVKVTQSSRYLVKRTGEKVFLECVQDMDHENMFWYRQDPGLGLRLIYFSYDVKMKEKGDIPEGYSVSREKKERFSLILESASTNQTSMYLCASSEGTENTEAFFGQGTRLTVV.

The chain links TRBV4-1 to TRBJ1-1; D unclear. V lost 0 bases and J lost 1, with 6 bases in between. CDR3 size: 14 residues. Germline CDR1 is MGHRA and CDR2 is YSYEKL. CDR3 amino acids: CASSQDTQNTEAFF. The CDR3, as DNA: TGCGCCAGCAGCCAAGATACACAGAACACTGAAGCTTTCTTT.